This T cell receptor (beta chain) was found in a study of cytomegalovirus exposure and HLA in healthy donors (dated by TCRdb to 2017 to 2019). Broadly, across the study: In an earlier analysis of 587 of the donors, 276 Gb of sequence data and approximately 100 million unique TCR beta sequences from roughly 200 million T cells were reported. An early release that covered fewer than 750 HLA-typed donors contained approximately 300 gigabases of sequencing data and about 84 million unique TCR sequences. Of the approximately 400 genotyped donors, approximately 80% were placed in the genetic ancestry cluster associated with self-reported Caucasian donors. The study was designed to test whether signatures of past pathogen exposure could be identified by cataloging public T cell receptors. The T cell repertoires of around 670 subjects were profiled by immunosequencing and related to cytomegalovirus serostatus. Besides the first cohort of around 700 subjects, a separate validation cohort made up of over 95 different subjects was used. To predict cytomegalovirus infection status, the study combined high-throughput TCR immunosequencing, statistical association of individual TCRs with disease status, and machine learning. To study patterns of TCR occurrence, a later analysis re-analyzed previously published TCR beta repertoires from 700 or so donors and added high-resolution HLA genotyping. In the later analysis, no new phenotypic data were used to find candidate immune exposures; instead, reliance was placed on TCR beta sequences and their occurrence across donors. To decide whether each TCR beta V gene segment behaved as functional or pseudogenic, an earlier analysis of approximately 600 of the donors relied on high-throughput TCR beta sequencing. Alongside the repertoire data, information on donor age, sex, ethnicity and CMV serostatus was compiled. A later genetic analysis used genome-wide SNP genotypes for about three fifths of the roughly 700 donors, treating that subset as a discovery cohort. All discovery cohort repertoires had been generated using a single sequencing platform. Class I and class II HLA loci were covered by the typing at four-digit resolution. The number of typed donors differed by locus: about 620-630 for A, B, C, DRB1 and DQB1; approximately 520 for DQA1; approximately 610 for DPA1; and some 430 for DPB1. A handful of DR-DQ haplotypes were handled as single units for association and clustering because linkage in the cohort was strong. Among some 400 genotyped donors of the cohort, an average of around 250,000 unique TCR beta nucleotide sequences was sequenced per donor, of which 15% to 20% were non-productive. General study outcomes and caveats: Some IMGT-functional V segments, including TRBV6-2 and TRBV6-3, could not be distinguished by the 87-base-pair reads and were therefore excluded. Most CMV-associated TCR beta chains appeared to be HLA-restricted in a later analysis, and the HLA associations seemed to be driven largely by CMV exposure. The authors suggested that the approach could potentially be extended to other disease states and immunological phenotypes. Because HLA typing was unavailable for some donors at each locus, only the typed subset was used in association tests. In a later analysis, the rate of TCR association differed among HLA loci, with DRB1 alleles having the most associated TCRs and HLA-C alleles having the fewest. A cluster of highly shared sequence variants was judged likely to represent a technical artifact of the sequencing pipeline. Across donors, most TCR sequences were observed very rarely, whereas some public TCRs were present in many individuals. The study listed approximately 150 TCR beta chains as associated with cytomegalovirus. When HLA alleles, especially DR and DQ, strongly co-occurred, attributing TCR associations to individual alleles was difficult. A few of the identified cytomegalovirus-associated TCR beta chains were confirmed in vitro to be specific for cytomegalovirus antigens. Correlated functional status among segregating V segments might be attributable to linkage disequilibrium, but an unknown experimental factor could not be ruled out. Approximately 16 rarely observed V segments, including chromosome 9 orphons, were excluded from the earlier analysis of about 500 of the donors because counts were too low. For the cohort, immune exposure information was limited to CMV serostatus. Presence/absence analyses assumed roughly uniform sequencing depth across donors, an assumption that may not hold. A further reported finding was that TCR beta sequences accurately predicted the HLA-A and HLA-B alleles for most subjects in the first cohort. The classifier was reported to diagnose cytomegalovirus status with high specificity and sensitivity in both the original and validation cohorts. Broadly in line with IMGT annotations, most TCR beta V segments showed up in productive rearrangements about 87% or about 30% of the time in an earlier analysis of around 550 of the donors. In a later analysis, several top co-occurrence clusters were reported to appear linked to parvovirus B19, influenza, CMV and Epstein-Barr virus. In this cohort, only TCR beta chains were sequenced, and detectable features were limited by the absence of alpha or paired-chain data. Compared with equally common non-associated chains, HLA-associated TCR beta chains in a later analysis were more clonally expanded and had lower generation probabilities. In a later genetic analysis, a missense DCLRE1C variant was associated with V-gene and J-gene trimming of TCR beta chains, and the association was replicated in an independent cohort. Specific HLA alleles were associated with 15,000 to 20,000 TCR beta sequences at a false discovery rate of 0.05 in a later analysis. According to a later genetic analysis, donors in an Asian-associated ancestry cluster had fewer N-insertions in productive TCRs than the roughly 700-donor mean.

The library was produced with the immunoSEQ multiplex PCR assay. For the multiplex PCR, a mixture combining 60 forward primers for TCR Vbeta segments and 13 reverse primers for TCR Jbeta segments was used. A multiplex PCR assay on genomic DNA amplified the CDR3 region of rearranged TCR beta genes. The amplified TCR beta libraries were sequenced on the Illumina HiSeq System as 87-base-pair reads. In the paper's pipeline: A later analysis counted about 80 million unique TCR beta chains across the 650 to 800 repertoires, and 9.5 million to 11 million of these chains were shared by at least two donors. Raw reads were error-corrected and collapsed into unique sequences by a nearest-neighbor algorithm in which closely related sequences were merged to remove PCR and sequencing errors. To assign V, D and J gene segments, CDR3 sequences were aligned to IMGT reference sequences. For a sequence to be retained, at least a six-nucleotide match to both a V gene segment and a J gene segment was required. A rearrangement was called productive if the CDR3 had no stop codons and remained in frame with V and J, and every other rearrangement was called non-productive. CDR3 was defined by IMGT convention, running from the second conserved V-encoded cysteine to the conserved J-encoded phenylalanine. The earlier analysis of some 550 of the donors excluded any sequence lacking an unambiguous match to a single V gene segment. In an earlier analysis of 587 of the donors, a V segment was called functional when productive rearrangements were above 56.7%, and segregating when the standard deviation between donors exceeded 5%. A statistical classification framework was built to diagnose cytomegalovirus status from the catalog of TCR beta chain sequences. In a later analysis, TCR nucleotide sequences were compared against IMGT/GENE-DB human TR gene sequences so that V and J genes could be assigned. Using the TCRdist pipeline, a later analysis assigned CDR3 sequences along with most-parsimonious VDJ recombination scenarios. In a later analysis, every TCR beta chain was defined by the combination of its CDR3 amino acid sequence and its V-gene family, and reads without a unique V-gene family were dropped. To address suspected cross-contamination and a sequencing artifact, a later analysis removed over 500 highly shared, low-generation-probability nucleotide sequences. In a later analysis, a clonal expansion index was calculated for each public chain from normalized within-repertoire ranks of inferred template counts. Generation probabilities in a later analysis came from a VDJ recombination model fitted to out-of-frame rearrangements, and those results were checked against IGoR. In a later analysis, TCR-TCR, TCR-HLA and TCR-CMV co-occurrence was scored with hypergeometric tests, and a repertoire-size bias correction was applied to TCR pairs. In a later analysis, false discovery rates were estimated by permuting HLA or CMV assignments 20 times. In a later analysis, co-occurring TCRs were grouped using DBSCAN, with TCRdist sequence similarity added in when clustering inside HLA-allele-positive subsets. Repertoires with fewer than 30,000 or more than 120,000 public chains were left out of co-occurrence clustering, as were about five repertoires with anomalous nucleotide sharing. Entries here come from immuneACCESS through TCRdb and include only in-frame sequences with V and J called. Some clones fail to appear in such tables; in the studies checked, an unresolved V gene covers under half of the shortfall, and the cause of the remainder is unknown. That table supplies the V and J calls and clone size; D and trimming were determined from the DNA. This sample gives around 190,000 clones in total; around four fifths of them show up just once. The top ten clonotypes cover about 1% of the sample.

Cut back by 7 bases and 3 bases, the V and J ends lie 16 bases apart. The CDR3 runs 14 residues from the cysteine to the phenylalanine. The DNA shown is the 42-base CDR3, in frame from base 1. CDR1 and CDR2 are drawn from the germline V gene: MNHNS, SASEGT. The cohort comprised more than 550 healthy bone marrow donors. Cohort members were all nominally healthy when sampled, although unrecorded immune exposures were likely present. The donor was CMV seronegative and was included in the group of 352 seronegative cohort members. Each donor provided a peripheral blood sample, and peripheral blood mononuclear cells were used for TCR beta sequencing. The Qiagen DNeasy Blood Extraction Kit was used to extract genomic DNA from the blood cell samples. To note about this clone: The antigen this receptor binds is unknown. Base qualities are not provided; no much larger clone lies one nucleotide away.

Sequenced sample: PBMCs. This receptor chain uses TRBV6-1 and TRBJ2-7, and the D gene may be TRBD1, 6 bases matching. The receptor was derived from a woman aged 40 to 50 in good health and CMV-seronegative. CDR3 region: CASTYRDRGYEQYF. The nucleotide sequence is TGTGCCAGCACCTACAGGGATCGCGGCTACGAGCAGTACTTC.